The next 5 T cell receptor beta chains were all read from a single sample in a study of OX40 agonist ivuxolimab in advanced cancers. The repertoire was sequenced with immunoSEQ multiplex PCR; TCRdb's copy has only in-frame clones and lacks some. Of tens of thousands of clones in the sample, 75% to 90% were seen once. The sequencing used CD4+ or CD8+ T cells sorted from blood, collected in a trial of the OX40 agonist ivuxolimab. These receptors came from an adult with an advanced solid tumor such as melanoma, head and neck, liver or kidney cancer.

The rearrangement uses TRBV7-3 and TRBJ1-1; D not certain. The CDR3 spans 13 residues. The germline V gene has CDR1 SGHTA and CDR2 FQGTGA. V gave up 3 bases and J gave up 4 bases, with 9 bases separating them. This chain's CDR3 is CASSFDGSTEAFF. CDR3 nucleotides: TGTGCCAGCAGCTTTGACGGATCCACTGAAGCTTTCTTT.

The rearrangement joins TRBV7-9 to TRBJ1-1, with D hard to call. CDR3 length equals 13 residues. Germline V CDR1 and CDR2: SEHNR, FQNEAQ (reference sequence). V shed 1 base and J shed 11 bases, with 14 bases lying between them. The CDR3 DNA reads as TGTGCCAGCAGCTTAGATGTGGGAGGGATCGCTTTCTTT. Translating gives CASSLDVGGIAFF.

This clone showed up just once. The rearrangement links TRBV19 to TRBJ1-5, with 8 bases identical to TRBD1. The CDR3 spans 17 residues. Germline CDR1 is LNHDA and CDR2 is SQIVND (reference sequence). J gave up 2 bases and V 7 bases, and 13 bases lay outside the gene matches. CDR3 loop: CASMTLMGGQGNQPQHF. CDR3 coding DNA: TGTGCCAGTATGACCCTTATGGGGGGACAGGGCAATCAGCCCCAGCATTTT.

This rearrangement joins TRBV13 to TRBJ2-3; 16 nucleotides line up with TRBD2. This CDR3 spans 17 amino acids. Germline-derived CDR1 and CDR2 are PRHDT and FYEKMQ (reference sequence). V trimming: 3 bases; J trimming: 4 bases; junction bases outside the gene matches: 4. CDR3 residues: CASSLGLAGGRADTQYF. In nucleotides, the CDR3 is TGTGCCAGCAGCTTGGGACTAGCGGGGGGGCGGGCAGATACGCAGTATTTT.

This clone was recorded a few times. The J gene is TRBJ2-4, the V gene TRBV11-2; TRBD2 matches 10 bases. Germline loops: CDR1 SGHAT, CDR2 FQNNGV. The CDR3 loop spans 16 amino acids. The junction had 9 bases not matched to a gene; V was cut back by 2 bases and J by 8 bases. The CDR3 bases are TGTGCCAGCAGCTTACAAAGCGGGGGGGCCTCGGACATTCAGTACTTC. It is translated as CASSLQSGGASDIQYF.